The TCR beta chain under discussion was sequenced for a study of regulatory T cells in long-lasting Graves disease. The time point was: newly diagnosed GD, antithyroid drugs for less than 3 months. Extracted PBMC RNA gave rise to the TCR library. CDR3 regions were amplified by Arm-PCR using iRepertoire HTBI primers to build TCR beta libraries. TCRdb ran MiXCR on the multiplex PCR reads and lists one entry per CDR3 protein. The sample records some 500,000 distinct CDR3 sequences, 15% to 20% being singletons. Germline V gives CDR1 SNHLY, CDR2 FYNNEI. The V end was cut by 0 bases, the J end by 1 base, with 12 bases between. The CDR3 has 16 amino acids. The same sample was also used in a study of T cells in Graves' hyperthyroidism and ophthalmopathy.

The receptor comes from a woman aged 35-60 years with Graves disease. The material was peripheral blood mononuclear cells (PBMCs), obtained at new diagnosis, from a patient treated with antithyroid drugs. The V and J genes are TRBV2 and TRBJ2-5; the D gene is possibly TRBD2 (5 bases). The CDR3: CASSEAHGLPQETQYF. In nucleotides, the CDR3 is TGTGCCAGCAGTGAAGCGCACGGACTCCCCCAAGAGACCCAGTACTTC.